The 5 T cell receptor beta chains given below trace back to one sample, sequenced in a study of control samples from healthy donors and cancer patients. TCRdb's copy holds only in-frame clones and misses some; the assay was immunoSEQ multiplex PCR. The table has 50,000 to 75,000 clones, 90% seen once; the top ten hold around 5.9%. Sequenced: PBMCs. The receptors were gathered from a man aged 55-75 years with colorectal cancer.

The rearrangement joins TRBV6-5 to TRBJ1-4, with D unclear. Per germline, CDR1 MNHEY and CDR2 SVGAGI. This CDR3 is built from 14 residues. The V gene lost 4 bases and the J gene lost 0 bases, with 6 bases spanning the gap. In DNA form, the CDR3 reads TGTGCCAGCAGTTCCTATCCAACTAATGAAAAACTGTTTTTT. Residues: CASSSYPTNEKLFF.

This clone was picked up one time. This chain connects TRBV4-2 to TRBJ2-3; 12 positions agree with TRBD2. V was clipped by 3 bases and J by 6 bases; unmatched bases: 25. Per the germline V gene, CDR1 is LGHNA and CDR2 is YNFKEQ. This CDR3 contains 22 residues. CDR3 sequence: CASSQGLAGASGGVRISDTQYF. The CDR3 bases are TGTGCCAGCAGCCAGGGCTTAGCAGGGGCTAGCGGGGGGGTCCGGATCTCGGATACGCAGTATTTT.

The J gene is TRBJ2-1, the V gene TRBV9; the D gene is possibly TRBD1 (5 bases). The V gene lost 6 bases and the J gene lost 3 bases, with 7 bases spanning the gap. CDR1 SGDLS and CDR2 YYNGEE come from the germline V gene. The CDR3 contains 12 residues. The CDR3 sequence: CASKGLYNEQFF. The CDR3 nucleotides read TGTGCCAGCAAGGGGCTCTACAATGAGCAGTTCTTC.

The genes are TRBV6-5 and TRBJ1-1; D is unclear. Germline CDR1 and CDR2: MNHEY and SVGAGI. V was pared by 7 bases and J by 0 bases, with 6 bases between. This CDR3 is built from 12 residues. The CDR3: CASTRMNTEAFF. The CDR3 DNA follows: TGTGCCAGCACCCGGATGAACACTGAAGCTTTCTTT.

This chain joins TRBV30 and TRBJ2-1; D possibly corresponds to TRBD2 (6 bases). With 4 bases removed from V and 7 bases from J, the gap between germline ends came to 11 bases. Germline CDR1 is GTSNPN and CDR2 is SVGIG (reference sequence). This CDR3 region has 12 residues. CDR3 protein: CAWNRLVNEQFF. CDR3 nucleotides: TGTGCCTGGAACCGACTAGTAAATGAGCAGTTCTTC.